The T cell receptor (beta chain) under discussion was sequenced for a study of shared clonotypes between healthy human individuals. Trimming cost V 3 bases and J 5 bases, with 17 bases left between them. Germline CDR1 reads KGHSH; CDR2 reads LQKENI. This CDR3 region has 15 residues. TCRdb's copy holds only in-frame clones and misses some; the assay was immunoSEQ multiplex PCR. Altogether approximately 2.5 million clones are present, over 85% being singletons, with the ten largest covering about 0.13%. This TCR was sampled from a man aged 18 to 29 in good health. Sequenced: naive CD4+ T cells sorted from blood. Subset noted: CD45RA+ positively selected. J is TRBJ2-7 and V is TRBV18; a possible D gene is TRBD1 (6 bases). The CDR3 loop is CASSPQGLPTDEQYF. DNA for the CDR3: TGTGCCAGCTCACCTCAGGGGCTGCCTACTGACGAGCAGTACTTC.